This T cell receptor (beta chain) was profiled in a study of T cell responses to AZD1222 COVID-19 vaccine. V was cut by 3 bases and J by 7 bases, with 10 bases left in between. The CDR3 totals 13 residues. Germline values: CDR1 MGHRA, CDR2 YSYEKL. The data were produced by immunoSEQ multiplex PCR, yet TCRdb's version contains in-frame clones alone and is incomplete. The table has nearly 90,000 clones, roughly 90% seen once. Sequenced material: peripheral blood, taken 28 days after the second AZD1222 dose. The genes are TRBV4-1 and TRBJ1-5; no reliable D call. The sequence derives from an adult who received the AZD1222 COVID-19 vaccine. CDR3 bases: TGCGCCAGCAGCCAGGACCAGTACCAGCCCCAGCATTTT. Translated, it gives CASSQDQYQPQHF.